A single sample is the source of the 22 T cell receptor beta chains below, sequenced in a study of blood T cell repertoires in COVID-19 (dated by TCRdb to about 2020). Libraries were made using the immunoSEQ multiplex PCR assay. Not all clones reach the TCRdb copy of this immuneACCESS table, which keeps in-frame sequences only. Checked studies attribute under half of the gap to unresolved V genes and leave the rest unexplained. The sample table shows 200,000 to 250,000 clones, and approximately 91% are seen once. The top ten clones comprise around 4.8% of the sample. The specimen sequenced was peripheral blood. These receptor sequences come from a woman aged 40-49 years with acute or convalescent COVID-19.

The J gene is TRBJ2-3, the V gene TRBV12-5; TRBD2 is a possible D gene (5 bases). This CDR3 comprises 16 residues. V shed 5 bases and J shed 1 base, with 16 bases lying between them. CDR1 is LGHNT, CDR2 FRNRAP, per germline. In nucleotides, the CDR3 is TGTGCTAGTGGTGTCGTTTCGATCGGGGGCACAGATACGCAGTATTTT. Translated, it gives CASGVVSIGGTDTQYF. Filled out from reference TRBV12-5 and TRBJ2-3, the complete variable domain reads DARVTQTPRHKVTEMGQEVTMRCQPILGHNTVFWYRQTMMQGLELLAYFRNRAPLDDSGMPKDRFSAEMPDATLATLKIQPSEPRDSAVYFCASGVVSIGGTDTQYFGPGTRLTVL.

The chain carries TRBV19 and TRBJ1-3, with D perhaps matching TRBD1 (5 bases). Germline V gives CDR1 LNHDA, CDR2 SQIVND (reference sequence). V gave up 10 bases and J gave up 4 bases, with 11 bases separating them. The CDR3 covers 12 residues. The CDR3 loop is CATDGGGNTIYF. The CDR3 DNA reads TGTGCCACCGACGGGGGGGGAAACACCATATATTTT.

This clone was found once. The chain is built from TRBV5-1 and TRBJ2-2, with TRBD2 matching over 8 bases. There are 15 residues in the CDR3. Germline-derived CDR1 and CDR2 are SGHRS and YFSETQ. J gave up 7 bases and V 0 bases, and 5 bases lay outside the gene matches. In DNA form, the CDR3 reads TGCGCCAGCAGCTTGGGTAGCGGGACTGGCGGGGAGCTGTTTTTT. It translates to CASSLGSGTGGELFF.

The gene calls are TRBV25-1 and TRBJ1-1; the match to TRBD1 covers 7 bases. CDR3 length: 17 amino acids. V shed 6 bases, J shed 3 bases, and the junction held 16 bases outside the gene matches. Germline CDR1 MGHDK, CDR2 SYGVNS. CDR3 DNA: TGTGCCAGCAGACCTAATCCCGGGACAGCCGACCACACTGAAGCTTTCTTT. Its protein product is CASRPNPGTADHTEAFF. The whole variable domain, filled in from reference TRBV25-1 and TRBJ1-1, reads EADIYQTPRYLVIGTGKKITLECSQTMGHDKMYWYQQDPGMELHLIHYSYGVNSTEKGDLSSESTVSRIRTEHFPLTLESARPSHTSQYLCASRPNPGTADHTEAFFGQGTRLTVV.

This clone was recorded once. The V call is TRBV27, the J call TRBJ1-1; 7 bases map to TRBD1. This CDR3 has 16 residues. V shed 11 bases and J 1 base; nucleotides not matched to a gene: 16. Germline CDR1 is MNHEY and CDR2 is SMNVEV (reference sequence). CDR3 residues: CAGIAHADRRNTEAFF. CDR3 sequence (DNA): TGTGCCGGCATCGCCCACGCGGACAGGAGGAACACTGAAGCTTTCTTT.

The chain carries TRBV27 and TRBJ1-1; 7 bases line up with TRBD1. The CDR3 consists of 12 residues. Germline values: CDR1 MNHEY, CDR2 SMNVEV (reference sequence). V lost 6 bases and J lost 9; bases outside the gene matches: 7. For the CDR3, the DNA is TGTGCCAGCAGCCCCCAGAGGGGGCAAGCTTTCTTT. Protein product: CASSPQRGQAFF.

This sequence joins TRBV18 and TRBJ1-3; TRBD1 is a possible D gene (5 bases). V gave up 3 bases and J gave up 0 bases, with 9 bases separating them. The CDR3 extends over 15 amino acids. Germline loops: CDR1 KGHSH, CDR2 LQKENI. The CDR3 sequence: CASSPVDISGNTIYF. The CDR3 nucleotides are TGTGCCAGCTCACCGGTGGACATCTCTGGAAACACCATATATTTT.

This chain joins TRBV10-3 and TRBJ1-5; 10 nucleotides line up with TRBD1. With V trimmed by 3 bases and J by 6 bases, 2 bases remained unmatched. Germline CDR1 reads ENHRY; CDR2 reads SYGVKD. The CDR3 totals 14 residues. CDR3: CAISDGQGGQPQHF. The CDR3, as DNA: TGTGCCATCAGTGACGGACAGGGGGGTCAGCCCCAGCATTTT.

The chain couples TRBV18 to TRBJ1-2; a weak D match, TRBD1 (5 bases). V lost 2 bases, J lost 8 bases, and 18 bases lay in between. CDR3 size: 15 residues. CDR1 is KGHSH, CDR2 LQKENI, per germline. CDR3 sequence: CASSPERSGTFGYTF. The CDR3 DNA reads as TGTGCCAGCTCACCAGAGAGATCGGGGACTTTCGGCTACACCTTC.

In its sample, this clone was seen once. In DNA form, the CDR3 reads TGTGCCATGGGACATAGCCCCACTGAAGCTTTCTTT. This translates into CAMGHSPTEAFF. This chain connects TRBV2 to TRBJ1-1; D is possibly TRBD1 (6 bases). This CDR3 is built from 12 residues. V was shortened by 10 bases and J by 4 bases, with 13 bases between the two germline ends. CDR1 is SNHLY and CDR2 is FYNNEI in the germline V gene.

J is TRBJ1-1 and V is TRBV14, with D perhaps TRBD1 (5 bases). Looked up from germline, CDR1 is SGHDN and CDR2 is FVKESK. The V end lost 1 base, the J end lost 5 bases, and 8 bases lay between the germline ends. This CDR3 comprises 13 residues. In DNA, the CDR3 is TGTGCCAGCAGCCAAGCCAGGGTAACTGAAGCTTTCTTT. The encoded protein is CASSQARVTEAFF.

The chain uses TRBV6-5 and TRBJ1-4; 7 bases are a match to TRBD1. The germline gives CDR1 MNHEY, CDR2 SVGAGI. CDR3 length: 15 residues. Losses at the gene ends were 6 bases for V and 5 bases for J; bases not matched to a gene: 9. The CDR3 nucleotides read TGTGCCAGCAGGCACCGACAGGGCCTAAATGAAAAACTGTTTTTT. Protein: CASRHRQGLNEKLFF.

This chain joins TRBV9 and TRBJ1-1, with a weak D call TRBD1 (5 bases). This CDR3 region has 14 residues. The germline V gene has CDR1 SGDLS and CDR2 YYNGEE. V was clipped by 0 bases and J by 3 bases, with 9 bases between them. The CDR3 region is CASSVGGADTEAFF. CDR3 sequence (DNA): TGTGCCAGCAGCGTAGGGGGCGCGGACACTGAAGCTTTCTTT.

This chain uses TRBV10-3 with TRBJ1-3; D unresolved. The CDR3 covers 16 residues. V was cut by 2 bases and J by 0 bases, with 11 bases left in between. Germline lookup yields CDR1 ENHRY and CDR2 SYGVKD. Here the CDR3 DNA reads TGTGCCATCAGTGAGGGGCCGCGCAACTCTGGAAACACCATATATTTT. Encoded protein: CAISEGPRNSGNTIYF.

The genes are TRBV9 and TRBJ2-5; the D gene is possibly TRBD1 (5 bases). Germline V gives CDR1 SGDLS, CDR2 YYNGEE. Trimming cost V 4 bases and J 4 bases, with 14 bases left between them. The CDR3 has 14 residues. The CDR3 DNA sequence: TGTGCCAGCAGCTCTCACTCCCAGGGAGAGACCCAGTACTTC. Translating it yields CASSSHSQGETQYF.

J is TRBJ1-2 and V is TRBV29-1; the D is unclear. V lost 4 bases and J lost 0, with 3 bases in between. Germline V gene lookup returns CDR1 SQVTM and CDR2 ANQGSEA. The CDR3 totals 11 residues. The CDR3 bases are TGCAGCGTTGCGGCTAACTATGGCTACACCTTC. Its translation: CSVAANYGYTF. Drawing the rest from reference TRBV29-1 and TRBJ1-2, the complete variable domain is SAVISQKPSRDICQRGTSLTIQCQVDSQVTMMFWYRQQPGQSLTLIATANQGSEATYESGFVIDKFPISRPNLTFSTLTVSNMSPEDSSIYLCSVAANYGYTFGSGTRLTVV.

The rearrangement uses TRBV19 and TRBJ1-3, with 7 nucleotides matching TRBD1. This CDR3 has 16 residues. From germline, CDR1 is LNHDA and CDR2 SQIVND (reference sequence). V was clipped by 5 bases and J by 5 bases; unmatched bases: 12. The DNA for the CDR3 is TGTGCCAGTAGTTCCCGACAGGGAGATTTAAGAAACACCATATATTTT. It specifies CASSSRQGDLRNTIYF.

V is TRBV6-5 and J is TRBJ1-1; D is undetermined. V was cut by 5 bases and J by 1 base, with 8 bases left in between. The CDR3 covers 13 residues. Germline CDR1 and CDR2: MNHEY and SVGAGI. This chain's CDR3 is CASSTQRNTEAFF. CDR3 DNA: TGTGCCAGCAGTACACAGAGGAACACTGAAGCTTTCTTT.

In this sample, this clone turned up once. A read error may be the cause here, since a much bigger clone is one base away. The J gene is TRBJ1-5, the V gene TRBV7-2; D is possibly TRBD1 (6 bases). Trimming took 4 bases from V and 4 from J, leaving 8 bases between them. The CDR3 is 13 amino acids. Germline lookup yields CDR1 SGHTA and CDR2 FQGNSA. The CDR3 reads CASSYRVNQPQHF. The CDR3 nucleotides read TGTGCCAGCAGCTACAGGGTTAATCAGCCCCAGCATTTT.

The V gene is TRBV6-5, the J gene TRBJ1-4; D ambiguous. The CDR3 is made up of 15 amino acids. V was pared by 5 bases and J by 0 bases, with 10 bases between. Germline V gene sequence: CDR1 MNHEY, CDR2 SVGAGI. The CDR3 loop is CASSLRHSTNEKLFF. The CDR3 coding sequence is TGTGCCAGCAGTCTCCGACACTCAACTAATGAAAAACTGTTTTTT.

The chain recombines TRBV15 with TRBJ2-5; perhaps TRBD2 as D (7 bases). From germline, CDR1 is LNHNV and CDR2 YYDKDF (reference sequence). There are 16 residues in the CDR3. Deletions cut 5 bases from V and 5 bases from J, with 21 bases between. CDR3 loop: CATSVWGGLLRETQYF. The CDR3 DNA is TGTGCCACCAGCGTCTGGGGGGGCCTTCTTAGGGAGACCCAGTACTTC.

This chain joins TRBV7-8 and TRBJ1-5; the match to TRBD1 covers 7 bases. V was clipped by 2 bases and J by 5 bases; unmatched bases: 6. The CDR3 sequence is 15 residues long. Germline CDR1 reads SGHVS; CDR2 reads FQNEAQ. Written as DNA, the CDR3 is TGTGCCAGCAGCTTAAGGGACAGAATCTATCAGCCCCAGCATTTT. Its translation is CASSLRDRIYQPQHF. Using reference TRBV7-8 and TRBJ1-5 for the parts outside the CDR3, the full variable domain is GAGVSQSPRYKVAKRGQDVALRCDPISGHVSLFWYQQALGQGPEFLTYFQNEAQLDKSGLPSDRFFAERPEGSVSTLKIQRTQQEDSAVYLCASSLRDRIYQPQHFGDGTRLSIL.